The rows below give T cell receptor beta chains drawn from one sample of a study of blood T cell repertoires in COVID-19. Method: immunoSEQ multiplex PCR; TCRdb's copy keeps in-frame clones and lacks some. The table has approximately 130,000 clones, roughly four fifths seen once. Sequencing was performed on peripheral blood. The receptors stem from a human donor in a cohort sampled during active COVID-19. CDR3s include the opening cysteine and the closing phenylalanine or tryptophan. Fields, in order: V gene, CDR3 length, CDR3 protein.

V: TRBV29-1
length: 14
CDR3: CSAQKGAPNTEAFF

V: TRBV5-1
length: 13
CDR3: CASSLAAHTEAFF

V: TRBV7-2
length: 15
CDR3: CASSYMAVNTGELFF

V: TRBV19
length: 14
CDR3: CASSFSGGPTVAFF

V: TRBV12-3/TRBV12-4
length: 13
CDR3: CASSHGINQPQHF

V: TRBV6-5
length: 13
CDR3: CACNRGFRETQYF

V: TRBV29-1
length: 13
CDR3: CSVFSSGANVLTF

V: TRBV19
length: 17
CDR3: CASSIGLAGVPTDTQYF

V: TRBV6-6
length: 16
CDR3: CASSYQLGQGTYEQYF

V: TRBV2
length: 14
CDR3: CASSPMDRSLEAFF

V: TRBV7-2
length: 15
CDR3: CASSLQAGSYTEAFF

V: TRBV11-2
length: 13
CDR3: CASSLEAASEQFF

V: TRBV3-1/TRBV3-2
length: 15
CDR3: CASSPPGFQRDEQFF

V: TRBV30
length: 15
CDR3: CAWSGTGGTVYEQYF

V: TRBV3-1/TRBV3-2
length: 15
CDR3: CASSQDQGQGETQYF

V: TRBV5-6
length: 16
CDR3: CASSGIQGESGNTIYF

V: TRBV10-3
length: 13
CDR3: CAISREGAHEQYF

V: TRBV30
length: 12
CDR3: CAWSAGTRDAFF

V: TRBV6-5
length: 15
CDR3: CASSYGTGPAYEQYF

V: TRBV10-3
length: 15
CDR3: CAISELQGMGEKLFF

V: TRBV2
length: 17
CDR3: CASSGLAGGRRSYEQYF

V: TRBV4-1
length: 16
CDR3: CASSQEQAGGRSGQFF

V: TRBV2
length: 14
CDR3: CASSDAGPNSPLHF

V: TRBV15
length: 18
CDR3: CATQTGTDTIINNQPQHF

V: TRBV27
length: 14
CDR3: CASRWDRASYEQYF

V: TRBV5-6
length: 15
CDR3: CASSPARVGTYEQYF

V: TRBV10-3
length: 16
CDR3: CAISDSGTGISYEQYF

V: TRBV5-6
length: 15
CDR3: CASSLRGTSTDTQYF

V: TRBV15
length: 15
CDR3: CATSRDIGTAYEQYF

V: TRBV30
length: 15
CDR3: CAWTPGLRGTDTQYF

V: TRBV4-1
length: 17
CDR3: CASSQGPSGAPLGTQYF

V: TRBV4-1
length: 17
CDR3: CASSQDLPGAVTGELFF

V: TRBV2
length: 11
CDR3: CASRDTYEQYF

V: TRBV5-6
length: 13
CDR3: CASSSQGSETQYF

V: TRBV2
length: 14
CDR3: CASSLRGQGDGYTF

V: TRBV2
length: 14
CDR3: CASSEDGGTSEAFF

V: TRBV30
length: 13
CDR3: CAWSEGSTQPQHF

V: TRBV5-1
length: 16
CDR3: CASSGALGRFDNEQFF

V: TRBV25-1
length: 14
CDR3: CASSAMTVNSPLHF

V: TRBV15
length: 17
CDR3: CATSKLQGPPNTGELFF

V: TRBV2
length: 16
CDR3: CASSRGRREGTGELFF

V: TRBV19
length: 13
CDR3: CASSIASGEPSKF

V: TRBV6-5
length: 11
CDR3: CASSSQGGAFF

V: TRBV7-8
length: 15
CDR3: CASSLSPRSPGGYTF

V: TRBV3-1/TRBV3-2
length: 14
CDR3: CASSRKTGGGEAFF

V: TRBV14
length: 13
CDR3: CASSPTPQGIYTF

V: TRBV19
length: 14
CDR3: CASSWDRNTGELFF

V: TRBV5-4
length: 15
CDR3: CASSVRWSGANVLTF

V: TRBV13
length: 19
CDR3: CASSLEDIGDLSSYNEQFF

V: TRBV10-3
length: 13
CDR3: CAISGAEAYEQYF

V: TRBV21-1
length: 14
CDR3: CASSPDRGSTEAFF

V: TRBV30
length: 15
CDR3: CAWSGGRRGKNIQYF

V: TRBV29-1
length: 14
CDR3: CSVDGGGRTDTQYF